One sample yielded the 24 T cell receptor beta chains listed below, sequenced in a study of T-cell memory formation after mild COVID-19. TCRdb re-called the 5' RACE reads with MiXCR, one entry per CDR3 protein. The sample records about 190,000 distinct CDR3 sequences, about 18% being singletons. The sequenced sample consisted of PBMCs or a T cell subset sorted from them (not recorded which). The receptors were sampled from an adult woman who had mild COVID-19 (a few samples of this study predate the infection). Cell type and time point are not known.

V gene TRBV29-1 combines with J gene TRBJ2-1, with 10 positions matching TRBD1. The CDR3 extends over 18 amino acids. Germline V gene data show CDR1 as SQVTM and CDR2 as ANQGSEA. V dropped 2 bases and J dropped 3; count of bases not matched to a gene: 13. The CDR3 sequence: CSVERLRTGGLGYNEQFF. The CDR3 nucleotides are TGCAGCGTTGAACGTCTGAGGACAGGGGGTTTGGGCTACAATGAGCAGTTCTTC.

The chain couples TRBV7-3 to TRBJ2-5; D not resolved. The V gene lost 0 bases and the J gene lost 2 bases, with 13 bases spanning the gap. The CDR3 length is 16 residues. Germline V lookup: CDR1 SGHTA, CDR2 FQGTGA. CDR3 sequence reads: CASSLTSVSSQETQYF. The DNA for the CDR3 is TGTGCCAGCAGCTTAACCAGCGTCAGTTCGCAAGAGACCCAGTACTTC.

The V gene is TRBV6-5, the J gene TRBJ1-1; TRBD1 agrees at 10 bases. Germline V gene data show CDR1 as MNHEY and CDR2 as SVGAGI. J lost 3 bases, V lost 6 bases, and 4 bases had no gene match. The length of the CDR3 is 14 residues. CDR3 residues: CASRSGTGDTEAFF. CDR3 sequence (DNA): TGTGCCAGCAGGTCCGGGACAGGGGACACTGAAGCTTTCTTT.

This clonotype came up many times. The chain joins TRBV7-2 to TRBJ2-3; D perhaps matches TRBD2 (5 bases). This CDR3 is built from 15 residues. V lost 5 bases, J lost 6 bases, and 18 bases lay in between. CDR1 is SGHTA and CDR2 is FQGNSA in the germline V gene. CDR3 sequence (DNA): TGTGCCAGCAGCCCCCTTGAAAGGAGGTGGGATACGCAGTATTTT. It yields the protein CASSPLERRWDTQYF.

This clonotype showed up just a few times. This sequence joins TRBV5-1 and TRBJ1-2; D is possibly TRBD1 (6 bases). Germline assignment: CDR1 SGHRS and CDR2 YFSETQ. V was trimmed by 0 bases and J by 2 bases, leaving 8 bases between them. The CDR3 runs to 14 residues. CDR3 coding DNA: TGCGCCAGCAGCTTGGAGACAGGCAACTATGGCTACACCTTC. Protein sequence: CASSLETGNYGYTF.

In its sample, this clonotype was seen a few times. This chain connects TRBV6-5 to TRBJ2-3; 8 bases are shared with TRBD2. This CDR3 has 14 amino acids. After removal of 8 bases from V and 6 bases from J, the junction contained 10 bases not matched to a gene. Germline values: CDR1 MNHEY, CDR2 SVGAGI. The CDR3 region is CASQSGSLLDTQYF. In DNA, the CDR3 is TGTGCCAGCCAGAGCGGGAGCCTATTGGATACGCAGTATTTT.

The chain employs TRBV15 and TRBJ1-2; 8 nucleotides match TRBD1. Losses at the gene ends were 1 base for V and 8 bases for J; bases not matched to a gene: 9. The CDR3 has 15 amino acids. Germline V CDR1 and CDR2: LNHNV, YYDKDF (reference sequence). The CDR3 nucleotides are TGTGCCACCAGCAGAGGACAGGGGCCGGCTGGGGGCTACACCTTC. Translation: CATSRGQGPAGGYTF. The variable domain in full, completed from reference TRBV15 and TRBJ1-2, reads DAMVIQNPRYQVTQFGKPVTLSCSQTLNHNVMYWYQQKSSQAPKLLFHYYDKDFNNEADTPDNFQSRRPNTSFCFLDIRSPGLGDTAMYLCATSRGQGPAGGYTFGSGTRLTVV.

This clonotype came up a few times. The chain couples TRBV12-3 or TRBV12-4 to TRBJ2-1; 11 bases align to TRBD2. The CDR3 consists of 15 residues. J was trimmed by 6 bases and V by 7 bases; bases with no gene match: 8. The CDR3 DNA reads TGTGCCAGCAACGGACTAGCGGGCGCTTCCAATGAGCAGTTCTTC. Protein product: CASNGLAGASNEQFF.

This chain uses TRBV4-2 with TRBJ2-4; 9 bases are a match to TRBD2. CDR1 is LGHNA, CDR2 YNFKEQ, per germline. V dropped 3 bases and J dropped 2; count of bases not matched to a gene: 20. The length of the CDR3 is 21 residues. The CDR3 sequence: CASSHEIVWVGTSRPKNIQYF. CDR3 sequence (DNA): TGTGCCAGCAGCCACGAAATAGTTTGGGTAGGGACTAGCCGACCCAAAAACATTCAGTACTTC.

This clonotype was observed a handful of times. The V and J genes are TRBV5-1 and TRBJ2-7; 13 bases fit TRBD2. V shed 4 bases, J shed 0 bases, and the junction held 7 bases outside the gene matches. The length of the CDR3 is 17 residues. The germline V gene encodes CDR1 SGHRS and CDR2 YFSETQ. CDR3 in amino acids: CASSPPGLAGNSYEQYF. CDR3 DNA sequence: TGCGCCAGCAGCCCCCCGGGACTAGCGGGAAACTCCTACGAGCAGTACTTC.

This clonotype was observed a few times. The gene calls are TRBV29-1 and TRBJ2-3; D could derive from TRBD1 or TRBD2 (5 bases each). CDR1 and CDR2 from the germline V gene are SQVTM and ANQGSEA. Deletions cut 0 bases from V and 2 bases from J, with 15 bases between. The CDR3 spans 16 residues. CDR3 protein: CSVEDPSGPSTDTQYF. The DNA of the CDR3 is TGCAGCGTTGAAGACCCGTCGGGACCATCCACAGATACGCAGTATTTT.

This clonotype was seen more than once but under ten times. The chain joins TRBV9 to TRBJ2-2; weak D call: TRBD2 (6 bases). The CDR3 spans 14 residues. V shed 3 bases and J shed 4 bases, with 10 bases lying between them. Germline assignment: CDR1 SGDLS and CDR2 YYNGEE. The chain's CDR3 is CASSALASTGELFF. The CDR3, as DNA: TGTGCCAGCAGCGCCCTAGCGTCCACCGGGGAGCTGTTTTTT.

This clonotype was found a few times. V and J are TRBV7-9 and TRBJ1-2; TRBD1 matches at 9 bases. Looked up from germline, CDR1 is SEHNR and CDR2 is FQNEAQ (reference sequence). V lost 3 bases to trimming and J lost 2 bases; unmatched junction nucleotides: 7. This CDR3 has 16 residues. The CDR3 here is CASSFGGQGPNYGYTF. In DNA form, the CDR3 reads TGTGCCAGCAGCTTTGGGGGACAGGGCCCCAACTATGGCTACACCTTC.

This clonotype was counted only a few times. This chain joins TRBV12-3 or TRBV12-4 and TRBJ2-5, with 13 nucleotides matching TRBD2. This CDR3 contains 15 residues. J gave up 3 bases and V 6 bases, and 4 bases lay outside the gene matches. DNA for the CDR3: TGTGCCAGCAGGCCGGGACTAGCGGGGAAAGAGACCCAGTACTTC. Protein sequence: CASRPGLAGKETQYF.

This clonotype has just a few counts. DNA for the CDR3: TGTGCCACCAGTGATCCCGTTGCAGGGAGGAGGGATACGCAGTATTTT. This codes for CATSDPVAGRRDTQYF. The chain couples TRBV24-1 to TRBJ2-3, with D possibly being TRBD2 (6 bases). Trimming took off 3 bases at V and 6 bases at J, with 18 bases between the two ends. Germline V gives CDR1 KGHDR, CDR2 SFDVKD. This CDR3 has 16 residues.

This clonotype appeared a few times. The rearrangement links TRBV20-1 to TRBJ1-1, with D possibly being TRBD1 (5 bases). This CDR3 is 14 amino acids long. Germline loops: CDR1 DFQATT, CDR2 SNEGSKA (reference sequence). V gave up 6 bases and J gave up 0 bases, with 14 bases separating them. For the CDR3, the DNA is TGCAGTGCCCACCCTGGGGGGATGAACACTGAAGCTTTCTTT. It is translated as CSAHPGGMNTEAFF.

This clonotype was seen ten or more times. CDR3 in DNA: TGCAGCGGCGGGGAGACCTACGAGCAGTACTTC. Protein product: CSGGETYEQYF. The chain carries TRBV29-1 and TRBJ2-7; D possibly corresponds to TRBD2 (6 bases). The CDR3 covers 11 residues. The V and J ends lost 7 bases and 2 bases respectively, with 9 bases between them. CDR1 is SQVTM, CDR2 ANQGSEA, per germline.

This clonotype was observed a handful of times. This chain joins TRBV29-1 and TRBJ1-4; D remains unclear. This CDR3 is built from 13 residues. Germline values: CDR1 SQVTM, CDR2 ANQGSEA. The V end was cut by 4 bases, the J end by 8 bases, with 14 bases between. The CDR3 region has the DNA TGCAGCGTTGTGAGGGTGGTGGGAGAAAAACTGTTTTTT. The encoded protein is CSVVRVVGEKLFF.

V usage is TRBV7-2 and J usage is TRBJ2-7; 9 bases match TRBD2. In germline, CDR1 is SGHTA, CDR2 FQGNSA. CDR3 length equals 15 residues. Losses at the gene ends were 6 bases for V and 0 bases for J; bases not matched to a gene: 6. CDR3 coding DNA: TGTGCCAGCAGACCTACTAGCGGGTCCTCCTACGAGCAGTACTTC. It yields the protein CASRPTSGSSYEQYF.

V and J are TRBV20-1 and TRBJ2-3; possible D gene TRBD2, 6 bases. The CDR3 has 14 amino acids. The germline CDR1 and CDR2 sequences are DFQATT and SNEGSKA (reference sequence). Trimming stripped 6 bases from V and 2 bases from J, with 15 bases between. The CDR3 is CSASAGLNTDTQYF. CDR3 coding DNA: TGCAGTGCATCCGCGGGGCTCAACACAGATACGCAGTATTTT.

This clonotype was seen many times. The chain is built from TRBV3-1 and TRBJ2-4; D not resolved. Germline CDR1 reads LGHDT; CDR2 reads YNNKEL (reference sequence). The CDR3 is 13 amino acids. The V end was cut by 0 bases, the J end by 7 bases, with 7 bases between. In DNA form, the CDR3 reads TGTGCCAGCAGCCAAGATTTGAGGAACATTCAGTACTTC. It codes for CASSQDLRNIQYF.

This CDR3 is CATSSYPGLAGSQETQYF. In DNA form, the CDR3 reads TGTGCCACCAGCAGCTACCCAGGACTAGCGGGATCGCAAGAGACCCAGTACTTC. The chain combines TRBV15 with TRBJ2-5; 12 bases agree with TRBD2. V dropped 3 bases and J dropped 2; count of bases not matched to a gene: 10. The germline gives CDR1 LNHNV, CDR2 YYDKDF (reference sequence). The CDR3 is made up of 18 amino acids.

The V gene is TRBV20-1, the J gene TRBJ1-5, with TRBD1 matching over 9 bases. With V trimmed by 5 bases and J by 4 bases, 9 bases remained unmatched. This CDR3 has 15 residues. Germline CDR1 and CDR2: DFQATT and SNEGSKA (reference sequence). CDR3 in DNA: TGCAGTGCTCCCCGTACAGGGGGCGGGAATCAGCCCCAGCATTTT. Translating gives CSAPRTGGGNQPQHF.

The table lists this clonotype with many counts. The chain combines TRBV5-1 with TRBJ2-7, with TRBD1 identical over 10 bases. J lost 5 bases, V lost 4 bases, and 3 bases had no gene match. The germline CDR1 and CDR2 sequences are SGHRS and YFSETQ. The CDR3 extends over 13 amino acids. The CDR3 loop reads CASSRDRGHEQYF. The CDR3 DNA is TGCGCCAGCAGCAGGGACAGGGGCCACGAGCAGTACTTC. The whole variable domain, remainder taken from reference TRBV5-1 and TRBJ2-7, is KAGVTQTPRYLIKTRGQQVTLSCSPISGHRSVSWYQQTPGQGLQFLFEYFSETQRNKGNFPGRFSGRQFSNSRSEMNVSTLELGDSALYLCASSRDRGHEQYFGPGTRLTVT.